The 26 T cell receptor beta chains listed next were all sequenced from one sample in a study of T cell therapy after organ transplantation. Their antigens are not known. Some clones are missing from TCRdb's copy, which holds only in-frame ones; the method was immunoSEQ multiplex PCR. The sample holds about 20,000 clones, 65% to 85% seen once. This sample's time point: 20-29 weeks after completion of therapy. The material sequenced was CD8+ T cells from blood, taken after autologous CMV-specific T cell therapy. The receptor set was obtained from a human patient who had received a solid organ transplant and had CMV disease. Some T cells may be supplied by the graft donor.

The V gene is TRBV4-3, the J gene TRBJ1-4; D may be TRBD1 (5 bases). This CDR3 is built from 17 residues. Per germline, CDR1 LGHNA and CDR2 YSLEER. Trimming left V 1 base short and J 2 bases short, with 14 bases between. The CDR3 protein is CASSQGLTGGTNEKLFF. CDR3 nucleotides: TGCGCCAGCAGCCAAGGTCTTACTGGGGGGACTAATGAAAAACTGTTTTTT.

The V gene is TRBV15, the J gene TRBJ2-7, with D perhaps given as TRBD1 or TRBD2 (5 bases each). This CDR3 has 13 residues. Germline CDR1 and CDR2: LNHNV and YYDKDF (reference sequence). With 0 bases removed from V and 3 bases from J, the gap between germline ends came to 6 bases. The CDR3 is CATSREGDYEQYF. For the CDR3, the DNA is TGTGCCACCAGCAGAGAGGGGGACTACGAGCAGTACTTC.

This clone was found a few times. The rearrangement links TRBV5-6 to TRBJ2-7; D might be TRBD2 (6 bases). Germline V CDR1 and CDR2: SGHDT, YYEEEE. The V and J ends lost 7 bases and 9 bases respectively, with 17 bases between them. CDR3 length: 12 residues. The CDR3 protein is CASGYAPEGQYF. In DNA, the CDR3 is TGTGCCAGCGGATACGCGCCGGAGGGGCAGTACTTC. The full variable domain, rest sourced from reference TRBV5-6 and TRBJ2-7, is DAGVTQSPTHLIKTRGQQVTLRCSPKSGHDTVSWYQQALGQGPQFIFQYYEEEERQRGNFPDRFSGHQFPNYSSELNVNALLLGDSALYLCASGYAPEGQYFGPGTRLTVT.

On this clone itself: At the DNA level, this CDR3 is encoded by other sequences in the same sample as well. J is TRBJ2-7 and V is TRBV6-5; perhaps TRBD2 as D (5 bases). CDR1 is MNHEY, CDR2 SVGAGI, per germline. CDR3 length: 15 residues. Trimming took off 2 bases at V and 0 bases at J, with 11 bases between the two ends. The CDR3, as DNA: TGTGCCAGCAGTTACAAGGACTCATCCTCCTACGAGCAGTACTTC. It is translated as CASSYKDSSSYEQYF.

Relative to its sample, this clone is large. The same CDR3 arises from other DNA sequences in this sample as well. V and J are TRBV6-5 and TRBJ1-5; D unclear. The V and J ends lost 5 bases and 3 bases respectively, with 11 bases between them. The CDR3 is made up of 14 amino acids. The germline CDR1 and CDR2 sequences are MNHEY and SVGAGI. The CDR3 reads CASSLDGYNQPQHF. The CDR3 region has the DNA TGTGCCAGCAGTCTGGACGGATACAATCAGCCCCAGCATTTT.

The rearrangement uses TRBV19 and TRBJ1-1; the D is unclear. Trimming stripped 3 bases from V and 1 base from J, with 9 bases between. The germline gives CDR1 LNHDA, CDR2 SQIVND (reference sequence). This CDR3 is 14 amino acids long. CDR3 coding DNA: TGTGCCAGTAGTATCCTCGCCTCGAACACTGAAGCTTTCTTT. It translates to CASSILASNTEAFF.

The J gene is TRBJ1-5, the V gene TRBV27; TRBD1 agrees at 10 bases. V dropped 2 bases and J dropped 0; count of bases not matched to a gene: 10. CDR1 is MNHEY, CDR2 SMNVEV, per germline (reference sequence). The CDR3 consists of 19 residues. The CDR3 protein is CASSLKGTGEGNSNQPQHF. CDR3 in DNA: TGTGCCAGCAGTTTAAAAGGGACAGGGGAGGGGAATAGCAATCAGCCCCAGCATTTT.

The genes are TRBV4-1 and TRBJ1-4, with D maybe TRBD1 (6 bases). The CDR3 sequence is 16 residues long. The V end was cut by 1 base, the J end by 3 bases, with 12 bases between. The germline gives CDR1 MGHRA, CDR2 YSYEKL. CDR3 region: CASSQAGGLANEKLFF. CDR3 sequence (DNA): TGCGCCAGCAGCCAAGCTGGGGGGCTAGCTAATGAAAAACTGTTTTTT.

Written as DNA, the CDR3 is TGTGCCAGCAGCGTAGGAGACCATCAGCCCCAGCATTTT. Its protein is CASSVGDHQPQHF. The chain couples TRBV9 to TRBJ1-5; D is undetermined. There are 13 residues in the CDR3. The germline V gene has CDR1 SGDLS and CDR2 YYNGEE. Between the trimmed V and J ends, which lost 0 bases and 5 bases, there was a span of 6 bases.

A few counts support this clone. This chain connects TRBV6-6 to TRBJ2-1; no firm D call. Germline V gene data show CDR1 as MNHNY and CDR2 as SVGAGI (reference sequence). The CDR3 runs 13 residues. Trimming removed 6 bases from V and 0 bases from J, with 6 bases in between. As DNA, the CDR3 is TGTGCCAGCAGCAGCGACTCCTACAATGAGCAGTTCTTC. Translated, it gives CASSSDSYNEQFF.

As DNA, the CDR3 is TGCGCCAGCAGCCCGGGACTTTTTAGCTCCTACAATGAGCAGTTCTTC. Its protein product is CASSPGLFSSYNEQFF. V usage is TRBV5-1 and J usage is TRBJ2-1; D is perhaps TRBD2 (6 bases). The CDR3 sequence is 16 residues long. V shed 4 bases and J shed 0 bases, with 14 bases lying between them. CDR1 SGHRS and CDR2 YFSETQ come from the germline V gene.

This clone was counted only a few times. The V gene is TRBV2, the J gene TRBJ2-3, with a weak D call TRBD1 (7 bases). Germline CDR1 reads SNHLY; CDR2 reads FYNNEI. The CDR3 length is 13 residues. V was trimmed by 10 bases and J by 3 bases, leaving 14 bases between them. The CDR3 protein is CAIEQGGTDTQYF. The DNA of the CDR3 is TGTGCCATCGAGCAGGGGGGAACAGATACGCAGTATTTT. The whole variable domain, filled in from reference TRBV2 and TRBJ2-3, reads EPEVTQTPSHQVTQMGQEVILRCVPISNHLYFYWYRQILGQKVEFLVSFYNNEISEKSEIFDDQFSVERPDGSNFTLKIRSTKLEDSAMYFCAIEQGGTDTQYFGPGTRLTVL.

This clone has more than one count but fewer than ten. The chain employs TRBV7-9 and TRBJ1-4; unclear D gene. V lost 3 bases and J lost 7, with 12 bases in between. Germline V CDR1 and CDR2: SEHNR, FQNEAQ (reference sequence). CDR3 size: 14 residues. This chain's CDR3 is CASSFGSPIEKLFF. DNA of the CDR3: TGTGCCAGCAGCTTCGGGAGCCCGATTGAAAAACTGTTTTTT.

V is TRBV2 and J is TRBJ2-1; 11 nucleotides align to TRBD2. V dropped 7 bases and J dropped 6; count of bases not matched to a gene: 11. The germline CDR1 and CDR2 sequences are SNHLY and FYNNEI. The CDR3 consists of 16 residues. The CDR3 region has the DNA TGTGCCAGCACCCGGACTAGCGGGCCACCACTCAATGAGCAGTTCTTC. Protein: CASTRTSGPPLNEQFF.

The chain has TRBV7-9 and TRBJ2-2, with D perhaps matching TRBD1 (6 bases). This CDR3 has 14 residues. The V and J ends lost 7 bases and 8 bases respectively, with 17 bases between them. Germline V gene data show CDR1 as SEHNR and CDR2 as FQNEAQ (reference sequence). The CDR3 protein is CASIPDRTGGELFF. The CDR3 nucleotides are TGTGCCAGCATCCCCGACAGGACCGGAGGGGAGCTGTTTTTT.

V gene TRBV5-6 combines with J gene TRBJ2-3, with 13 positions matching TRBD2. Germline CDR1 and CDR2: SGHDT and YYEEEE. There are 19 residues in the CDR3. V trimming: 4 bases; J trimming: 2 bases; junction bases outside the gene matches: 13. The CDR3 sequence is CASSPPGLAGSLFTDTQYF. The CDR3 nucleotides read TGTGCCAGCAGCCCACCGGGACTAGCGGGATCTCTATTCACAGATACGCAGTATTTT.

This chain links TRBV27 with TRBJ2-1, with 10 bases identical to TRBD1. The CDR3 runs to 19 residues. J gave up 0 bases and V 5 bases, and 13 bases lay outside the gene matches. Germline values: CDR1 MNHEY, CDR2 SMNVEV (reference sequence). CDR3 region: CASSPFPGQGLLSYNEQFF. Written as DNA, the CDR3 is TGTGCCAGCAGTCCATTCCCGGGACAGGGGTTACTCTCCTACAATGAGCAGTTCTTC.

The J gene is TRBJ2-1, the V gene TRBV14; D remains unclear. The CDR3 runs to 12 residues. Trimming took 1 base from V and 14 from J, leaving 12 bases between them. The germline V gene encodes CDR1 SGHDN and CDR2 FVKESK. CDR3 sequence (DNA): TGTGCCAGCAGCCAAGTCGCCAGATTAAAGTTCTTC. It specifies CASSQVARLKFF. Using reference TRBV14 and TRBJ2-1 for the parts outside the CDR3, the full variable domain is EAGVTQFPSHSVIEKGQTVTLRCDPISGHDNLYWYRRVMGKEIKFLLHFVKESKQDESGMPNNRFLAERTGGTYSTLKVQPAELEDSGVYFCASSQVARLKFFGPGTRLTVL.

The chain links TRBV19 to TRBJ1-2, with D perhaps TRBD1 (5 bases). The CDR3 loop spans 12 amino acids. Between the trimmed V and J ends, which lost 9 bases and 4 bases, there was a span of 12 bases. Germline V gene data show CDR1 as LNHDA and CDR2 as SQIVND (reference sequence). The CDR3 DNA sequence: TGTGCCAGCCGCCCGGGACCCTATGGCTACACCTTC. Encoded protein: CASRPGPYGYTF.

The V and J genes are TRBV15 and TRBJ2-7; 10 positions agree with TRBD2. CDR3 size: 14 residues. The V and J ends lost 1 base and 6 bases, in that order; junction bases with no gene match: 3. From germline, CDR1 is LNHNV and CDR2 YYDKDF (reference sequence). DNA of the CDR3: TGTGCCACCAGCAGAGCCCTAGCGGGAGTCGAGCAGTACTTC. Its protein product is CATSRALAGVEQYF.

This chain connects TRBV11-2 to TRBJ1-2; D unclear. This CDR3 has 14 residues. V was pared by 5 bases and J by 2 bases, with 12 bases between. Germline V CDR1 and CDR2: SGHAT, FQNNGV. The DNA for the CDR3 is TGTGCCAGCAGCAAGAGTACCGCGAACTATGGCTACACCTTC. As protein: CASSKSTANYGYTF.

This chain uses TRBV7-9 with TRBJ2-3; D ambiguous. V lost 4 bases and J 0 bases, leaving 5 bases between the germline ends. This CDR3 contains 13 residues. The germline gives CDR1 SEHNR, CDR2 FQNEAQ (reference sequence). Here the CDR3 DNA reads TGTGCCAGCAGCTCTTCCAGCACAGATACGCAGTATTTT. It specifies CASSSSSTDTQYF.

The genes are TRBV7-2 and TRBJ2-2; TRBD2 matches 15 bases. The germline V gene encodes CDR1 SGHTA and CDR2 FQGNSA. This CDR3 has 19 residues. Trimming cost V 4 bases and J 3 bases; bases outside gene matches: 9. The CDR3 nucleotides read TGTGCCAGCAGCTCAACCGGGACTAGCGGGGGGACCCACACCGGGGAGCTGTTTTTT. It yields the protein CASSSTGTSGGTHTGELFF.

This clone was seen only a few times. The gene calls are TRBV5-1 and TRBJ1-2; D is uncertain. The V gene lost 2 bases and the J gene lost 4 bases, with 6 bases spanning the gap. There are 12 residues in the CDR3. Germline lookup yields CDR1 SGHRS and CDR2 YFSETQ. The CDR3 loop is CASSFNSYGYTF. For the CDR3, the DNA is TGCGCCAGCAGCTTTAATAGCTATGGCTACACCTTC.

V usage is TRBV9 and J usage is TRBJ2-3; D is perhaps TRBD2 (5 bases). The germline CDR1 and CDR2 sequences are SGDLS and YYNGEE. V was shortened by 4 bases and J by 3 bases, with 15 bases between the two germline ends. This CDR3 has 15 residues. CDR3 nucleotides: TGTGCCAGCAGCTCAACAGCGGTGCTGACAGATACGCAGTATTTT. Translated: CASSSTAVLTDTQYF.

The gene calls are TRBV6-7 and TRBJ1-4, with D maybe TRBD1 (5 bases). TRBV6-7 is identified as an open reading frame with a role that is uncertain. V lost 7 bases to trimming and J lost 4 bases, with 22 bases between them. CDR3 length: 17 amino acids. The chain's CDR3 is CASTLRLQGRSNEKLFF. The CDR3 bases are TGTGCCAGCACCCTCCGGCTGCAGGGACGGAGTAATGAAAAACTGTTTTTT.